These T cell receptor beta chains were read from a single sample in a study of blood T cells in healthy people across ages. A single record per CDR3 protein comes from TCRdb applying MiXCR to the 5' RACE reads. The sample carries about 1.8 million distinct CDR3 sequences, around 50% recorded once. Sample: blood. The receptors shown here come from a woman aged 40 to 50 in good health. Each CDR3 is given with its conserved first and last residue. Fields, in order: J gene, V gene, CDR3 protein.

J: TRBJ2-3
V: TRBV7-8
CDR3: CASRRGLDQDTQYF

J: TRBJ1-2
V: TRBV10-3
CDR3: CAISRDPGYGYTF

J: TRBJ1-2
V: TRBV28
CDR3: CASSLLQGGHTF

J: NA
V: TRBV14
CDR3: CASSHPGQGSEQYF

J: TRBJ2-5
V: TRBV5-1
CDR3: CASSFQAYQETQYF

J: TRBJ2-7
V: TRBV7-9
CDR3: CASSSGLELISETQYF

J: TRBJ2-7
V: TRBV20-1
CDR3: CSAAPLANEQYF

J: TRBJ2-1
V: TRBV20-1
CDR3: CSARPLLTSGGADEQFF

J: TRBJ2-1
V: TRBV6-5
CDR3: CASIYSQPYNEQFF

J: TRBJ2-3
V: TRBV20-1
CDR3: CSSGEGTDTQYF

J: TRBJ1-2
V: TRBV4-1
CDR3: CASSQEGTGLNSGYTF

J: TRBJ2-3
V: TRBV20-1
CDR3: CSVSGGASSTDTQYF

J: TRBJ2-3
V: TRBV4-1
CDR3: CASRGWVGGFTDTQYF

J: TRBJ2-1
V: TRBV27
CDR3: CASSPLGPSGGAYYNEQFF

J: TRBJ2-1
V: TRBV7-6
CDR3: CASSLAGQGVNEQFF

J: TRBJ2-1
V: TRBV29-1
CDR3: CSVGGLASSYNEQFF

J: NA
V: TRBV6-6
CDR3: CANWMPYEQYF

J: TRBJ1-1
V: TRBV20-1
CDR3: CSARESRVWFTEAFF

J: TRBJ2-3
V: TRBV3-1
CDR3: CASSQEPYADTQYF

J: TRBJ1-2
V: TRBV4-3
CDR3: CASSQVLNYGYTF

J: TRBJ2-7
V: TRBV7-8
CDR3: CASSLVLDRGNPYEQYF

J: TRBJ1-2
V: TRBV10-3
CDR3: CANRQGEGYGYTF

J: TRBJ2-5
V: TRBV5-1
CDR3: CASSARQKETQYF

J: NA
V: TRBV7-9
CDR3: CASSFPLGQGSYEQYF

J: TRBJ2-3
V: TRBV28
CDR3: CASSLSALGDTQYF

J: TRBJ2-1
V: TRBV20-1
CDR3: CSARLAGSTEQFF

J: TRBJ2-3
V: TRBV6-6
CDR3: CASSYPNRVIGTDTQYF

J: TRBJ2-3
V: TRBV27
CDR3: CASSWSGGNTDTQYF

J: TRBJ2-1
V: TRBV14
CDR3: CASSRRQGAGRNEQFF

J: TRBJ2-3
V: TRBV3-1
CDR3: CACSFQSGGSTDTQYF

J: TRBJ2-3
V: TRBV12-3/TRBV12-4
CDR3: CASSRRQGARTDTQYF

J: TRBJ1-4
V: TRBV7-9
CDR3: CASSQMWEKLFF

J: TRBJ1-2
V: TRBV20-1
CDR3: CSAWPGILPGGGYTF

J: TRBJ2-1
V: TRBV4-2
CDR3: CASSQDGTPLYNEQFF

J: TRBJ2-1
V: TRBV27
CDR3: CASSLSNYNEQFF

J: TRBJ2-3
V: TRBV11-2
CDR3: CASSLDRVGDTQYF

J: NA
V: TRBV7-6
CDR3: CASSSRTGGVYEQYF

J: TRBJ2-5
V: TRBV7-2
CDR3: CASSHLGGQETQYF

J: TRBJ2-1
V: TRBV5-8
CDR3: CASSLWGQSYEQFF

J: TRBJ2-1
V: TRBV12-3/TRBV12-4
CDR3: CASSSPHSYNEQFF

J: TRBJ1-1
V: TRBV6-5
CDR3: CASRITLNTEAFF

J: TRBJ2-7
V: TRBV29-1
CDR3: CSVEGQGSRGEQYF

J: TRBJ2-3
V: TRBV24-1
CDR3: CATSAGAPSTDTQYF